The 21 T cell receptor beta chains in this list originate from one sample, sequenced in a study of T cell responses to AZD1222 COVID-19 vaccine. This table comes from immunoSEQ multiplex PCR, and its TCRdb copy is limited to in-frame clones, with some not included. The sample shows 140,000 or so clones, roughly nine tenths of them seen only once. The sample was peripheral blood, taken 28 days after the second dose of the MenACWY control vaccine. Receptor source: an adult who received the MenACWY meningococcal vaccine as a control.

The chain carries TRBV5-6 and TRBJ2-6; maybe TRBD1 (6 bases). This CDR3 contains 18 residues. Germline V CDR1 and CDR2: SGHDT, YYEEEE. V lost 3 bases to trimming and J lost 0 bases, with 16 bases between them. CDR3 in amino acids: CASSSTGRGFSGANVLTF. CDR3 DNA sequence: TGTGCCAGCAGCTCCACAGGGAGAGGTTTCTCTGGGGCCAACGTCCTGACTTTC.

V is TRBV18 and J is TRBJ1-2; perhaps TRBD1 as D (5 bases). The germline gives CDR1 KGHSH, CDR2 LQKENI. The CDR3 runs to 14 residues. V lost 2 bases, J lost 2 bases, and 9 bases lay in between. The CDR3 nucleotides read TGTGCCAGCTCACCAGGGGACGGAAACTATGGCTACACCTTC. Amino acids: CASSPGDGNYGYTF. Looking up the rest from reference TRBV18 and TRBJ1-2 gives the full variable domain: NAGVMQNPRHLVRRRGQEARLRCSPMKGHSHVYWYRQLPEEGLKFMVYLQKENIIDESGMPKERFSAEFPKEGPSILRIQQVVRGDSAAYFCASSPGDGNYGYTFGSGTRLTVV.

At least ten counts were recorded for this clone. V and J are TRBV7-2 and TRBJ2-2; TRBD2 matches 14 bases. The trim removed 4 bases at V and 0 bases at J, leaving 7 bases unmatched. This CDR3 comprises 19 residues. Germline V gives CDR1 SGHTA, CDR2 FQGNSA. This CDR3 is CASSSGLAGEFANTGELFF. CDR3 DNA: TGTGCCAGCAGCTCGGGACTAGCGGGAGAGTTCGCGAACACCGGGGAGCTGTTTTTT.

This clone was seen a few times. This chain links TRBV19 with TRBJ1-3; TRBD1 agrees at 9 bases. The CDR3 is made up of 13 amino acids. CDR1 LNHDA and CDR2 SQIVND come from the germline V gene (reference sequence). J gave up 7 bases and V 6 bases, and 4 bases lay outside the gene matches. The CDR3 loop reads CASSPGQGNTIYF. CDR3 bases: TGTGCCAGTAGCCCCGGACAGGGGAACACCATATATTTT.

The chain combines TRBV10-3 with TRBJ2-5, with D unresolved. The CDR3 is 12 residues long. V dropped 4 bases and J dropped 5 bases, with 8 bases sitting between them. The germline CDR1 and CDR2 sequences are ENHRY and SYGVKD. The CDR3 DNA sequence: TGTGCCATCAGTGCCGTGAAGGAGACCCAGTACTTC. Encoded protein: CAISAVKETQYF.

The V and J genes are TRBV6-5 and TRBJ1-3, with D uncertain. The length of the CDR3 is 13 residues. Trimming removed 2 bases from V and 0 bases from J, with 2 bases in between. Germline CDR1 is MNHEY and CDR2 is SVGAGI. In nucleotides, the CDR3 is TGTGCCAGCAGTTACGACTCTGGAAACACCATATATTTT. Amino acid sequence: CASSYDSGNTIYF.

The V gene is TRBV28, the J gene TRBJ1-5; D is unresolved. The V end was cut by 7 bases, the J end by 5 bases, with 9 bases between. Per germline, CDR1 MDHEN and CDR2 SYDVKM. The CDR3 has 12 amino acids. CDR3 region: CASNQRDQPQHF. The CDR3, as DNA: TGTGCCAGCAATCAAAGGGATCAGCCCCAGCATTTT.

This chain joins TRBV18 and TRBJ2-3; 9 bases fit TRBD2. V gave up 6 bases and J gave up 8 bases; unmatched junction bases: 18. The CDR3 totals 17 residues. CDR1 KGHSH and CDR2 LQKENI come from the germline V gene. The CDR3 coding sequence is TGTGCCAGCTCCCCTCAGGTGGTAGCGGGAGCCCCCGGTACGCAGTATTTT. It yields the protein CASSPQVVAGAPGTQYF. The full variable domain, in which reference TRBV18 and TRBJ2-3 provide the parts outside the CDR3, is NAGVMQNPRHLVRRRGQEARLRCSPMKGHSHVYWYRQLPEEGLKFMVYLQKENIIDESGMPKERFSAEFPKEGPSILRIQQVVRGDSAAYFCASSPQVVAGAPGTQYFGPGTRLTVL.

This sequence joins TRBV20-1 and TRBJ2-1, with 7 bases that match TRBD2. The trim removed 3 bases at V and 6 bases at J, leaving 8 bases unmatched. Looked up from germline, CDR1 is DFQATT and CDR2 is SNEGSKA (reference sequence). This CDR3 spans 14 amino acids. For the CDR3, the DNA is TGCAGTGCTAGTCCCCTAGCGGAGCCCAATGAGCAGTTCTTC. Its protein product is CSASPLAEPNEQFF.

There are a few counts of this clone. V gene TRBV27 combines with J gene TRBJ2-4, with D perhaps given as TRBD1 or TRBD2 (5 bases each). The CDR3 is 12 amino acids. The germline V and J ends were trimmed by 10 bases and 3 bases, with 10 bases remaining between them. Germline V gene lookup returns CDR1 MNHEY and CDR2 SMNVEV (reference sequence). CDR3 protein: CAMGPNKNIQYF. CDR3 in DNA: TGTGCCATGGGACCGAACAAAAACATTCAGTACTTC.

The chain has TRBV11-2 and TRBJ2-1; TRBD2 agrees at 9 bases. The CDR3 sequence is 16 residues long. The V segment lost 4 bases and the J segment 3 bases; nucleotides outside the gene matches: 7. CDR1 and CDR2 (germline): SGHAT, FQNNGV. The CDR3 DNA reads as TGTGCCAGCAGCTCCTTAGCGGGAGTAGGCTACAATGAGCAGTTCTTC. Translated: CASSSLAGVGYNEQFF. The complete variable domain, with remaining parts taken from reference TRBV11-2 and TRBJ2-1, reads EAGVAQSPRYKIIEKRQSVAFWCNPISGHATLYWYQQILGQGPKLLIQFQNNGVVDDSQLPKDRFSAERLKGVDSTLKIQPAKLEDSAVYLCASSSLAGVGYNEQFFGPGTRLTVL.

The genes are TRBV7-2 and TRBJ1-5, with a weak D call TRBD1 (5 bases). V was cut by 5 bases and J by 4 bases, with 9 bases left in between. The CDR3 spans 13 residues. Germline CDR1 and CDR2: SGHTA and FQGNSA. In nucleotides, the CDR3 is TGTGCCAGCAGCCCCGGGGGGAATCAGCCCCAGCATTTT. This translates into CASSPGGNQPQHF.

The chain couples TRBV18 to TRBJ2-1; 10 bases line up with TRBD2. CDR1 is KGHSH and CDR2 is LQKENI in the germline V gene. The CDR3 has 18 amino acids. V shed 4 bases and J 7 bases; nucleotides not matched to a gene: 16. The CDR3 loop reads CASSLTTSGWGSDNEQFF. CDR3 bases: TGTGCCAGCTCACTGACGACTAGCGGGTGGGGTTCGGATAATGAGCAGTTCTTC.

In nucleotides, the CDR3 is TGTGCCAGCAGTGACAGGGTCGAGCAGTACTTC. Its protein is CASSDRVEQYF. The chain recombines TRBV25-1 with TRBJ2-7, with a weak D call TRBD1 (5 bases). The CDR3 loop spans 11 amino acids. The germline V gene encodes CDR1 MGHDK and CDR2 SYGVNS. Trimming cost V 3 bases and J 6 bases, with 6 bases left between them.

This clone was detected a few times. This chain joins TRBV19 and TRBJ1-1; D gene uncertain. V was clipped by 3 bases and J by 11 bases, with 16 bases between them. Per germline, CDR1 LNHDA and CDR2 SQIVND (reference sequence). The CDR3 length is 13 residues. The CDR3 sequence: CASSIGQTSAAFF. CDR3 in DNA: TGTGCCAGTAGTATCGGCCAGACCTCGGCTGCTTTCTTT.

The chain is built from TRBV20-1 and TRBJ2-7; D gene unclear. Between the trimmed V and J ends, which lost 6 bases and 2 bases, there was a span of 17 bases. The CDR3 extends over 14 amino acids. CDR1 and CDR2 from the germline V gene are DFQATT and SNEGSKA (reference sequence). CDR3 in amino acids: CSASETGQTYEQYF. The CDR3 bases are TGCAGTGCCAGTGAGACCGGGCAAACCTACGAGCAGTACTTC.

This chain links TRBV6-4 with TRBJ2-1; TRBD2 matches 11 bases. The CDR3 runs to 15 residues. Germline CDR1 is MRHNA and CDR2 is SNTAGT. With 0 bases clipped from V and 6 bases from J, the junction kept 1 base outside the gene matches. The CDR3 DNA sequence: TGTGCCAGCAGTGACTCCCTAGCGGGGGGCAATGAGCAGTTCTTC. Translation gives CASSDSLAGGNEQFF.

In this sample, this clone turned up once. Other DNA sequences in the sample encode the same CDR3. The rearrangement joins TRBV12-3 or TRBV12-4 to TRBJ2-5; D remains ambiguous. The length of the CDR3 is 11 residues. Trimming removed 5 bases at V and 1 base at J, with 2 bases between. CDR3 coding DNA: TGTGCCAGCAGTCTCCAAGAGACCCAGTACTTC. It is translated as CASSLQETQYF.

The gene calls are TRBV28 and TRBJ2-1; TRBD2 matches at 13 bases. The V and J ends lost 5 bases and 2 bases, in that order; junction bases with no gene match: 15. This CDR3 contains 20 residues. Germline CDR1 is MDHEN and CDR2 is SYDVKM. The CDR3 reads CASSGRWTSGRGATYNEQFF. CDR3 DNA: TGTGCCAGCAGTGGCCGATGGACTAGCGGGAGAGGGGCCACCTACAATGAGCAGTTCTTC.

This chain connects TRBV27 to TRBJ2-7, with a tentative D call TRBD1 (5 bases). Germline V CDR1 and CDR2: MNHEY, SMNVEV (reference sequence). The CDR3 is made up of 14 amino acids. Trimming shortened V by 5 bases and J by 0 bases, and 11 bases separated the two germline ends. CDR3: CASSVSDSSYEQYF. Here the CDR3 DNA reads TGTGCCAGCAGTGTCAGCGACAGCTCCTACGAGCAGTACTTC.

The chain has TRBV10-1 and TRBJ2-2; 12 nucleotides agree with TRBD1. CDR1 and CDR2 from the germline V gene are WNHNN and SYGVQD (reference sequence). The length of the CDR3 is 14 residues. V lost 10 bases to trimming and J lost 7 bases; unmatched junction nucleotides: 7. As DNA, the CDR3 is TGCGCCACTAGGGACAGGGGGCATGGCGGGGAGCTGTTTTTT. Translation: CATRDRGHGGELFF.